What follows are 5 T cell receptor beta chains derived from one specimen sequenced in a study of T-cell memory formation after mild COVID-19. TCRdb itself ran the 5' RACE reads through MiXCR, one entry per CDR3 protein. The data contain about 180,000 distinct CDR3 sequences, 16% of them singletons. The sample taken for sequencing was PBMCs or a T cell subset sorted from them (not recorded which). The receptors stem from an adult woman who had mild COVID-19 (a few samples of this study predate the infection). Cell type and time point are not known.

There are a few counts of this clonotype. DNA for the CDR3: TGTGCCAGCAGCCGACAGGGGCATACTGGCGAGCAGTACTTC. It translates to CASSRQGHTGEQYF. The genes are TRBV7-2 and TRBJ2-7; the match to TRBD1 covers 8 bases. The CDR3 contains 14 residues. Germline V gene data show CDR1 as SGHTA and CDR2 as FQGNSA. The ends lost 5 bases at V and 6 bases at J; junction bases unmatched: 9.

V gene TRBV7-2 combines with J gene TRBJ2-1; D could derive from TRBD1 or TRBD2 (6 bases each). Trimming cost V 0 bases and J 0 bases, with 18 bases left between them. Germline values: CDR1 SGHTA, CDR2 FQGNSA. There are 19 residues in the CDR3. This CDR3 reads CASSLAGAGISRSYNEQFF. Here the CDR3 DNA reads TGTGCCAGCAGCTTAGCGGGGGCGGGGATTTCCCGCTCCTACAATGAGCAGTTCTTC.

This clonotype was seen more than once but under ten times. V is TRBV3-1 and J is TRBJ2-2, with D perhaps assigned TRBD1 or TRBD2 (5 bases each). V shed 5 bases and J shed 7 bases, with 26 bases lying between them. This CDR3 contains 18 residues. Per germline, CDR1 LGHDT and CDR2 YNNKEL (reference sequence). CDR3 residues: CASSSRRDPLGRSGELFF. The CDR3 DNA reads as TGTGCCAGCAGCAGCCGAAGGGACCCCCTGGGTCGGAGCGGGGAGCTGTTTTTT.

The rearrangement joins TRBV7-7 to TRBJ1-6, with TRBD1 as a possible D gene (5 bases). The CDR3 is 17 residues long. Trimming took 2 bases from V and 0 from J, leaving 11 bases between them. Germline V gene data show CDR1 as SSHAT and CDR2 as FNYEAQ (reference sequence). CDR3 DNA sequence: TGTGCCAGCAGCTTATTCAGGGCCTGCTCCTATAATTCACCCCTCCACTTT. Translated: CASSLFRACSYNSPLHF. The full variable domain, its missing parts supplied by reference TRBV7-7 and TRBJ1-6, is GAGVSQSPRYKVTKRGQDVTLRCDPISSHATLYWYQQALGQGPEFLTYFNYEAQPDKSGLPSDRFSAERPEGSISTLTIQRTEQRDSAMYRCASSLFRACSYNSPLHFGNGTRLTVT.

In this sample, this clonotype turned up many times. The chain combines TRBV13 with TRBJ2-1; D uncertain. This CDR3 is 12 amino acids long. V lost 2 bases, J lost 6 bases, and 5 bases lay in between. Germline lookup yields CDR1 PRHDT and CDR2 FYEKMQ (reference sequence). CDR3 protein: CASSLTLNEQFF. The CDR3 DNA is TGTGCCAGCAGCTTAACCCTCAATGAGCAGTTCTTC. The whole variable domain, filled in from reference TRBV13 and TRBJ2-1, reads AAGVIQSPRHLIKEKRETATLKCYPIPRHDTVYWYQQGPGQDPQFLISFYEKMQSDKGSIPDRFSAQQFSDYHSELNMSSLELGDSALYFCASSLTLNEQFFGPGTRLTVL.